The source of this TCR beta chain is a study of neurological immune-mediated disorders. Findings of the study overall: CDR3 amino acid sequences found in expanded clones were never shared across subjects, suggesting private repertoires in all groups.

The unsorted libraries were produced from 2 million PBMCs held at -80 C. This clonotype was counted at least ten times. As yet, its antigen is unknown. The cDNA was synthesized by 5'RACE incorporating 10-nucleotide random UMIs. Over 160 million TCR-beta sequences, together covering 15-18 subjects, were produced by every individual sequencing run that was carried out. TCRdb processed the 5' RACE reads anew with MiXCR; each CDR3 protein has one entry. Of tens of thousands of distinct CDR3 sequences in the sample, about 13% are singletons; the top ten hold about 11%. This CDR3 has 15 amino acids. Trimming shortened V by 7 bases and J by 8 bases, and 22 bases separated the two germline ends. The V gene's germline CDR1 is SGHKS and CDR2 YYEKEE (reference sequence).

The source material was PBMCs. The V and J genes are TRBV5-5 and TRBJ2-1; D might be TRBD1 or TRBD2, each matching 5 bases. This clonotype was obtained from a woman aged 60-70 years with HTLV-1-associated myelopathy (HAM/TSP). The CDR3 region is CASSRSRGDEDEQFF. In nucleotides, the CDR3 is TGTGCCAGCTCCCGCTCTAGAGGGGATGAGGATGAGCAGTTCTTC.